This T cell receptor (beta chain) is drawn from a study of Ad26.COV2.S vaccination and SARS-CoV-2 variants. Across the study: Enrollment placed the donor in the COV1001 Ad26.COV2.S trial arm. Administration of Ad26.COV2.S was intramuscular, either once or twice 56 days apart.

Treatment indicated: roughly 19 received Ad26.COV2.S at low or high dose, single or two shots; roughly five received placebo; per-sample allocation not given. At day 63 after the first vaccine or placebo injection, samples were drawn. An 18-55-year-old adult in Boston served as donor. Profiling relied on immunoSEQ multiplex PCR, and the TCRdb table lists in-frame clones only, not all of them. The sample carries 350,000 to 400,000 clones, 89% recorded once. From germline, CDR1 is SGHRS and CDR2 YFSETQ. The CDR3 covers 14 residues. Trimming cost V 2 bases and J 5 bases; bases outside gene matches: 6. The sequence was obtained from a person aged 18-60 years who received the Ad26.COV2.S COVID-19 vaccine or a placebo. The chain couples TRBV5-1 to TRBJ2-5, with 7 bases lining up with TRBD2. Material: peripheral blood, obtained in a trial of Ad26.COV2.S vaccine versus placebo. CDR3 sequence: CASSFPGGGETQYF. The CDR3 region has the DNA TGCGCCAGCAGCTTCCCGGGAGGAGGGGAGACCCAGTACTTC.